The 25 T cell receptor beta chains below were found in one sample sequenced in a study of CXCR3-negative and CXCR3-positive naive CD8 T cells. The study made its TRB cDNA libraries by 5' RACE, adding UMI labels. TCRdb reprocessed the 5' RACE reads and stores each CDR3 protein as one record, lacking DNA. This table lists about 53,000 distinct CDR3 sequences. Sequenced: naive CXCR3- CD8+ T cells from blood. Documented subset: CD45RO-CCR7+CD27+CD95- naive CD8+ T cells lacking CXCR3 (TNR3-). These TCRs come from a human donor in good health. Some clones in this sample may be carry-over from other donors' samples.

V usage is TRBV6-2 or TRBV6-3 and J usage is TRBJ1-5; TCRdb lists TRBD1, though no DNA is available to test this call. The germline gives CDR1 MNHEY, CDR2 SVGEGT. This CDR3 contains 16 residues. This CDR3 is CASSSEGHNLNQPQHF.

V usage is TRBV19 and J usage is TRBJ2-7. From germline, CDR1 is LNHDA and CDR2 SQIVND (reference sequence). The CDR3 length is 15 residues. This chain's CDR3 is CASSYSGDSPYEQYF. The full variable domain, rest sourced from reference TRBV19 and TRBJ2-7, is DGGITQSPKYLFRKEGQNVTLSCEQNLNHDAMYWYRQDPGQGLRLIYYSQIVNDFQKGDIAEGYSVSREKKESFPLTVTSAQKNPTAFYLCASSYSGDSPYEQYFGPGTRLTVT.

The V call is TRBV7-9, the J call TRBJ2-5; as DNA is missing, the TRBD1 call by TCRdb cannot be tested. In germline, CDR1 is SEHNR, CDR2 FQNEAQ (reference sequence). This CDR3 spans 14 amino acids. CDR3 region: CASSLGTWRETQYF. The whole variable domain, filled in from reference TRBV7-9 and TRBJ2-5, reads DTGVSQNPRHKITKRGQNVTFRCDPISEHNRLYWYRQTLGQGPEFLTYFQNEAQLEKSRLLSDRFSAERPKGSFSTLEIQRTEQGDSAMYLCASSLGTWRETQYFGPGTRLLVL.

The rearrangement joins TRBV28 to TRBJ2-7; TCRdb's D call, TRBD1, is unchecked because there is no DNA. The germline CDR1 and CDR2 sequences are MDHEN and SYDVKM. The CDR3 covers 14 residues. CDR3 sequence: CASSMDRGLDEQYF.

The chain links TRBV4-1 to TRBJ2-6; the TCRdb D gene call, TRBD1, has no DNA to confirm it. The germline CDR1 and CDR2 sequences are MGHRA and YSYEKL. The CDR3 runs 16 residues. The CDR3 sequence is CASSQWGGGGANVLTF.

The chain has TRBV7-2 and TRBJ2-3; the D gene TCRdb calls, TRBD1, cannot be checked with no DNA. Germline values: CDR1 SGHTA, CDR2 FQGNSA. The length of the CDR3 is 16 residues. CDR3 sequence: CASSQQGQISTDTQYF.

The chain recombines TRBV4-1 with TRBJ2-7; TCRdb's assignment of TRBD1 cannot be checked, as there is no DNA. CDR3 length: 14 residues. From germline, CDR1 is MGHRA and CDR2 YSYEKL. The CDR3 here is CASSQDGRGYEQYF.

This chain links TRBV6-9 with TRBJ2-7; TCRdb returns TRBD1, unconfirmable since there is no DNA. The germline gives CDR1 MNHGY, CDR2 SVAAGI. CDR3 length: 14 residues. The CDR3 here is CAVEDRPIDYEQYF.

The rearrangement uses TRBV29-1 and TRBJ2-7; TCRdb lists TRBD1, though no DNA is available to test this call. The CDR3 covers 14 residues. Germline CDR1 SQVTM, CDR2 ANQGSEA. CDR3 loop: CSVEGDRGDYEQYF.

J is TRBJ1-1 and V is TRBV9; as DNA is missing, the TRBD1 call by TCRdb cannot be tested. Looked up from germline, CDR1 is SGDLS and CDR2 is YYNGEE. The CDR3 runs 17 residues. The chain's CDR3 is CASSVSPGHPRTIEAFF.

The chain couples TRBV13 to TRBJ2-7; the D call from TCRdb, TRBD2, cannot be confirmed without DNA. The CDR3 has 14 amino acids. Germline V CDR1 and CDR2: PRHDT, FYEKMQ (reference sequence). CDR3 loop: CASSLGEGVYEQYF. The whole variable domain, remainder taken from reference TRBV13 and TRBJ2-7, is AAGVIQSPRHLIKEKRETATLKCYPIPRHDTVYWYQQGPGQDPQFLISFYEKMQSDKGSIPDRFSAQQFSDYHSELNMSSLELGDSALYFCASSLGEGVYEQYFGPGTRLTVT.

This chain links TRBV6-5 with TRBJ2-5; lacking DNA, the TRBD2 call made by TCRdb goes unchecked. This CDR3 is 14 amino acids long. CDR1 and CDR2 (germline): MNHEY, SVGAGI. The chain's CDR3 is CASSFLQNQETQYF.

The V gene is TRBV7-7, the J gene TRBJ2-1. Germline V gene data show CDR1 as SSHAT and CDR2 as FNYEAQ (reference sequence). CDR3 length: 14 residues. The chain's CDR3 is CASSLATNYNEQFF.

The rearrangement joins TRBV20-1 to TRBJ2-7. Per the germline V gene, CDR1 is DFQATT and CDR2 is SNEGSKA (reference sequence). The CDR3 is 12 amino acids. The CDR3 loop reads CSARELGYEQYF.

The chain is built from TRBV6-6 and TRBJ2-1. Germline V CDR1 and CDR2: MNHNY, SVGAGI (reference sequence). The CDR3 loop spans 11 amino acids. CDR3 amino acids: CASSLAREQFF.

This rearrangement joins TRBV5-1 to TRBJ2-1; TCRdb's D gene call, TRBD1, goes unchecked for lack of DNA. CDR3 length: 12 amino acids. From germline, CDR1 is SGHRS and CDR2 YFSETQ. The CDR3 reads CASSSRVTEQFF.

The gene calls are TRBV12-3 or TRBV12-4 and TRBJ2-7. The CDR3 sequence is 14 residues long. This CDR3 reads CASSSYGVGYEQYF.

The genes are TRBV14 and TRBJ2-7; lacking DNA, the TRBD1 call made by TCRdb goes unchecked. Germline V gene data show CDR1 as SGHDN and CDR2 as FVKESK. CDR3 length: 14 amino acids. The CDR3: CASSLAGWSYEQYF.

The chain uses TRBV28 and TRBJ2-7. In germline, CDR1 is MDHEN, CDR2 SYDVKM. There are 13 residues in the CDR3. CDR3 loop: CASSPSDGSEQYF.

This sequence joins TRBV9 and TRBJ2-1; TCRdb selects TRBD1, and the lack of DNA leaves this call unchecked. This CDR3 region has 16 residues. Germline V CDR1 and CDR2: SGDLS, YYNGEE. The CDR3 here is CASSVGGGASYNEQFF.

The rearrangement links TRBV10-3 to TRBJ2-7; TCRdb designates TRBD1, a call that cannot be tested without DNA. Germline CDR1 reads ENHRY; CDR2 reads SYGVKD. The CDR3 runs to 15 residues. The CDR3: CAISDRTGDDYEQYF.

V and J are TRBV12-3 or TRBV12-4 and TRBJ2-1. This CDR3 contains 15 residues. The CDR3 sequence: CASSPTDGSYNEQFF.

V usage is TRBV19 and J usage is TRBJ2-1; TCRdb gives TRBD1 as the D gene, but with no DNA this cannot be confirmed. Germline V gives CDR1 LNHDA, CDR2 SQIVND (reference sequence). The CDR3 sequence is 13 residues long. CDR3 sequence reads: CASSPGGYNEQFF.

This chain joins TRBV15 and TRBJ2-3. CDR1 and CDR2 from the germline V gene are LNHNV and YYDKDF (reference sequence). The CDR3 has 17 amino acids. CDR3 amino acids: CATSRDLTPLPTDTQYF.

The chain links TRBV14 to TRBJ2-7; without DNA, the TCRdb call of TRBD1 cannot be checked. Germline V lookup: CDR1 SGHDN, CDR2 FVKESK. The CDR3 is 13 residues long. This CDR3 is CASSQAPTDKQYF.